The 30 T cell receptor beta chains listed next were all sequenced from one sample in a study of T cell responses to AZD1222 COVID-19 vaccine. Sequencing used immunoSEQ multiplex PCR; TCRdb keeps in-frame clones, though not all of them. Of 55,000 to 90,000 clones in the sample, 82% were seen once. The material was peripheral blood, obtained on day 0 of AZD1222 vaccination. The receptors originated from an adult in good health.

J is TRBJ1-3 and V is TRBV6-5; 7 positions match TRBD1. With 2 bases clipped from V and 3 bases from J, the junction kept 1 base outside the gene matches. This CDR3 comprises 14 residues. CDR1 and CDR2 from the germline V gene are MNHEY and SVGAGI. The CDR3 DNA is TGTGCCAGCAGTTACGACAGGGATGGAAACACCATATATTTT. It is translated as CASSYDRDGNTIYF.

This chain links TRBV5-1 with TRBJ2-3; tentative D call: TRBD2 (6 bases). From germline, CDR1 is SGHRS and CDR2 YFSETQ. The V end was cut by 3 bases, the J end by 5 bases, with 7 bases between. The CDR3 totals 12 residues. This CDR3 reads CASSWGEDTQYF. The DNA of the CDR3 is TGCGCCAGCAGCTGGGGGGAAGATACGCAGTATTTT.

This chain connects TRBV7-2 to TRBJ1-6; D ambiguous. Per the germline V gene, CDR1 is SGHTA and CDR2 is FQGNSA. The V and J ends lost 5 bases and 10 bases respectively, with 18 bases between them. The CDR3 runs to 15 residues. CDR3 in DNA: TGTGCCAGCAGCCCGCGGCCAACTGTGGGGTCACCCCTCCACTTT. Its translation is CASSPRPTVGSPLHF.

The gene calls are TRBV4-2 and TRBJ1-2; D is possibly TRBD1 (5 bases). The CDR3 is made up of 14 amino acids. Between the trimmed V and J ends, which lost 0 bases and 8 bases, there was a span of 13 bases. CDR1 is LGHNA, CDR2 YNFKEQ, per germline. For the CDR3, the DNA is TGTGCCAGCAGCCAAGATCCTGAGGGGCTCGGCTACACCTTC. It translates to CASSQDPEGLGYTF.

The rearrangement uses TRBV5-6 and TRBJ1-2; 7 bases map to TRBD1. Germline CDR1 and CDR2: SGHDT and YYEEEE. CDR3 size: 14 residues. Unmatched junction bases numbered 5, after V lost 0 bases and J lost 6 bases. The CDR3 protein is CASSLGQGFDGYTF. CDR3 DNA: TGTGCCAGCAGCTTGGGACAGGGTTTTGATGGCTACACCTTC.

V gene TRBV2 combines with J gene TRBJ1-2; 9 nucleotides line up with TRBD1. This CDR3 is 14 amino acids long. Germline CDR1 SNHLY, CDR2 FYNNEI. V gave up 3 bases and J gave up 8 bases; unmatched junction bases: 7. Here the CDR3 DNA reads TGTGCCAGCAGTGATGGGACAGGGATGTGGGGCTACACCTTC. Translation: CASSDGTGMWGYTF.

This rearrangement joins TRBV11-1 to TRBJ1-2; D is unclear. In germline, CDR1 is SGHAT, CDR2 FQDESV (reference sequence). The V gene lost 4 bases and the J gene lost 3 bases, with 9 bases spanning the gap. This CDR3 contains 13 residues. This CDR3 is CASSSSPDYGYTF. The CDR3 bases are TGTGCCAGCAGCTCGAGCCCAGACTATGGCTACACCTTC.

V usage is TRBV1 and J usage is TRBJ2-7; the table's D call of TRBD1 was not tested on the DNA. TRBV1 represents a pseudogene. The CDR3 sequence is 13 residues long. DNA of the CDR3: TGCACCAGCAGTCCCGGGACAGGGGACGAGCAGTACTTC. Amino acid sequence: CTSSPGTGDEQYF.

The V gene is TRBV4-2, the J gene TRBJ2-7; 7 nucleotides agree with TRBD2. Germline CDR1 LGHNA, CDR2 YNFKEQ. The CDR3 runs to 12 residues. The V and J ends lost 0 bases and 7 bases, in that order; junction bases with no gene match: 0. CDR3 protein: CASSQEGGEQYF. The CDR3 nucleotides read TGTGCCAGCAGCCAAGAGGGGGGGGAGCAGTACTTC.

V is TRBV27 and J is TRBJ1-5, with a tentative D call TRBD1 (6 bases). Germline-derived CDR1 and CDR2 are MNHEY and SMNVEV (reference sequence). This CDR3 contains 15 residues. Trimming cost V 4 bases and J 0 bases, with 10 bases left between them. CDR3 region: CASSSEGGSNQPQHF. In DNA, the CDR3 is TGTGCCAGCAGTTCCGAGGGGGGTAGCAATCAGCCCCAGCATTTT.

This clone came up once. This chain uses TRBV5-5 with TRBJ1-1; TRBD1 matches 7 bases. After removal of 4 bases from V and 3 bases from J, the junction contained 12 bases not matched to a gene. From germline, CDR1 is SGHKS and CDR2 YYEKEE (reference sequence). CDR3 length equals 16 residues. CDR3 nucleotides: TGTGCCAGCAGCCGTACAGGGGTTGGGAGGTACACTGAAGCTTTCTTT. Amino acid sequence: CASSRTGVGRYTEAFF. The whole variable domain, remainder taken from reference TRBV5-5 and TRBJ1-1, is DAGVTQSPTHLIKTRGQQVTLRCSPISGHKSVSWYQQVLGQGPQFIFQYYEKEERGRGNFPDRFSARQFPNYSSELNVNALLLGDSALYLCASSRTGVGRYTEAFFGQGTRLTVV.

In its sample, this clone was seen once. Written as DNA, the CDR3 is TGTGCCAGCAGTTTCGGCAGGGGGACTGAAGCTTTCTTT. Translated, it gives CASSFGRGTEAFF. The rearrangement links TRBV12-3 or TRBV12-4 to TRBJ1-1, with 7 bases aligning to TRBD1. CDR3 size: 13 residues. With V trimmed by 3 bases and J by 5 bases, 3 bases remained unmatched.

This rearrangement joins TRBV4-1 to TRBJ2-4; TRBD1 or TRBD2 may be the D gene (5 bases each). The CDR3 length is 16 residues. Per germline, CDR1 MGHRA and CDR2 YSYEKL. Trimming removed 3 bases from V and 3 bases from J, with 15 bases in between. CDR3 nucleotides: TGCGCCAGCAGCCAGGGTGTAGTGAGGGGCAAAAACATTCAGTACTTC. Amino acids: CASSQGVVRGKNIQYF.

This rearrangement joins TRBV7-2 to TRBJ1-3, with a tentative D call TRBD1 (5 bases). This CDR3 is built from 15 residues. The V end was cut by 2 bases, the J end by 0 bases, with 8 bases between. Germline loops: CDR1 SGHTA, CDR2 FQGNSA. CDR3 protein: CASSLSRGSGNTIYF. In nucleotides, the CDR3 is TGTGCCAGCAGCTTATCGAGGGGCTCTGGAAACACCATATATTTT.

The CDR3 reads CASSESVGFSPLHF. In DNA form, the CDR3 reads TGCGCCAGCAGTGAGTCTGTAGGGTTTTCACCCCTCCACTTT. This sequence joins TRBV10-1 and TRBJ1-6; D not certain. Deletions cut 0 bases from V and 9 bases from J, with 9 bases between. Germline values: CDR1 WNHNN, CDR2 SYGVQD (reference sequence). This CDR3 contains 14 residues.

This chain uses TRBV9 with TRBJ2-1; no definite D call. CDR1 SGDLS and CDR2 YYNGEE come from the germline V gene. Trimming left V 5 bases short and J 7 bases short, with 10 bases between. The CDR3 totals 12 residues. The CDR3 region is CASSGDWNEQFF. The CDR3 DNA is TGTGCCAGCAGTGGGGATTGGAATGAGCAGTTCTTC.

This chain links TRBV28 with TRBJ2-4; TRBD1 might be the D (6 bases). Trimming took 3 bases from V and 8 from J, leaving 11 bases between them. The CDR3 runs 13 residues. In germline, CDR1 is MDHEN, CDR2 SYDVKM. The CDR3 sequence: CASSFSDSYIQYF. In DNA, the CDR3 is TGTGCCAGCAGTTTTTCGGACAGCTACATTCAGTACTTC.

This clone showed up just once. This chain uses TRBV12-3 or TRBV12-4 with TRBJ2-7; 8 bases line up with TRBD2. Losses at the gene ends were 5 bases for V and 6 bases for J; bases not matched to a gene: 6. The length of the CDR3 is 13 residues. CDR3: CASSRQTSAEQYF. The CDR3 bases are TGTGCCAGCAGTCGACAGACTAGCGCCGAGCAGTACTTC.

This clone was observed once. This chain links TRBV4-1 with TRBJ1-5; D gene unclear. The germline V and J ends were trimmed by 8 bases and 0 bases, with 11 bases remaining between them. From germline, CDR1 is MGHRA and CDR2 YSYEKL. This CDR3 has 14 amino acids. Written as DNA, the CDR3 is TGCGCCAGCGGTATGGGATATAGCAATCAGCCCCAGCATTTT. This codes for CASGMGYSNQPQHF.

CDR3 bases: TGTGCCAGCAATAGCGGGGTTAGCTCCTACAATGAGCAGTTCTTC. Amino acid sequence: CASNSGVSSYNEQFF. V and J are TRBV7-2 and TRBJ2-1, with 8 bases aligning to TRBD2. CDR1 and CDR2 from the germline V gene are SGHTA and FQGNSA. V was clipped by 7 bases and J by 0 bases; unmatched bases: 5. This CDR3 contains 15 residues.

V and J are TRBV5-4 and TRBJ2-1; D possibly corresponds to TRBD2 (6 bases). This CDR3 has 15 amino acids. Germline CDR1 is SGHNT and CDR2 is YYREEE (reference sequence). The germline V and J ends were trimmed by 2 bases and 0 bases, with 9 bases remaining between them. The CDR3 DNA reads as TGTGCCAGCAGCTTTGGCGGGATCTCCTACAATGAGCAGTTCTTC. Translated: CASSFGGISYNEQFF.

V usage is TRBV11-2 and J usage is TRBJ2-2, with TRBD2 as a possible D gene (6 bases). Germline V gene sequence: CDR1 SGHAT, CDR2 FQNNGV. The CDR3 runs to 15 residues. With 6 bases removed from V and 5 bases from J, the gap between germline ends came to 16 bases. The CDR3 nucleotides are TGTGCCAGCAGGCCGACTAGGATTGGTACCGGGGAGCTGTTTTTT. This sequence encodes CASRPTRIGTGELFF.

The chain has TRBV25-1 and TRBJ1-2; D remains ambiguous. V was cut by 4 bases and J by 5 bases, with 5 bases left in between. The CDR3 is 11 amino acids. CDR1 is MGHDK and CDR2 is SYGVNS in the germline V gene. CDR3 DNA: TGTGCCAGCAGTGGGGGTTATGGCTACACCTTC. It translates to CASSGGYGYTF.

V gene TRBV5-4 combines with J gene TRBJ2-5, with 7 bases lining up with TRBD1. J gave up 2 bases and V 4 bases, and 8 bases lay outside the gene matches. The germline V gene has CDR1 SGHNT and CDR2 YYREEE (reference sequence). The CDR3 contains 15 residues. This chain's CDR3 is CASSIEGAKQETQYF. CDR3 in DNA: TGTGCCAGCAGCATAGAGGGGGCGAAGCAAGAGACCCAGTACTTC.

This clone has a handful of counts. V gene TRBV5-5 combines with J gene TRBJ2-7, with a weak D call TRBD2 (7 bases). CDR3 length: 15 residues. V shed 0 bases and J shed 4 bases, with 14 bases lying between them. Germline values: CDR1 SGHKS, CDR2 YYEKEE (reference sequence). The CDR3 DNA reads TGTGCCAGCAGCTTGGGCGGGAGAGGGGGGTACGAGCAGTACTTC. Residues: CASSLGGRGGYEQYF.

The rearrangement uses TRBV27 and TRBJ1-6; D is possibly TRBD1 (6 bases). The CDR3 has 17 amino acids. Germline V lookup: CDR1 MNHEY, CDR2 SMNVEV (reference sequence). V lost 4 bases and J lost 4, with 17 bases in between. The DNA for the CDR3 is TGTGCCAGCAGTTCAGAGGGAGACAGGCCTTATAATTCACCCCTCCACTTT. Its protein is CASSSEGDRPYNSPLHF.

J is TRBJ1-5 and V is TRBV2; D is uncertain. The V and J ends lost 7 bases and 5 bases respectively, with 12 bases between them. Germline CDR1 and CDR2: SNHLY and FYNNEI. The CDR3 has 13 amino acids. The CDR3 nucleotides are TGTGCCAGCACTCTCGGCCGCGATCAGCCCCAGCATTTT. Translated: CASTLGRDQPQHF.

This CDR3 reads CASSQDPKRVGNTIYF. CDR3 nucleotide sequence: TGCGCCAGCAGCCAAGACCCCAAGAGAGTTGGAAACACCATATATTTT. The V and J genes are TRBV4-1 and TRBJ1-3; unclear D gene. CDR1 MGHRA and CDR2 YSYEKL come from the germline V gene. CDR3 size: 16 residues. Trimming shortened V by 0 bases and J by 3 bases, and 12 bases separated the two germline ends.

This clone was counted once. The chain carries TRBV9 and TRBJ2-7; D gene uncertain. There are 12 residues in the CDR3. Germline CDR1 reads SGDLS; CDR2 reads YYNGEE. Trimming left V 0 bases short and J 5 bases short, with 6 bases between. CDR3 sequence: CASSVGVNEQYF. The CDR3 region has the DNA TGTGCCAGCAGCGTAGGGGTCAACGAGCAGTACTTC.

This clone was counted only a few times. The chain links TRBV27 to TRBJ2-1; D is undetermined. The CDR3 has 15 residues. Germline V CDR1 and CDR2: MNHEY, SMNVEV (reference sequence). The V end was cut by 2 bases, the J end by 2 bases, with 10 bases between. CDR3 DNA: TGTGCCAGCAGTTTACCGCGCAAGCCCTACAATGAGCAGTTCTTC. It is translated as CASSLPRKPYNEQFF.